Listed below are T cell receptor beta chains from one sample, sequenced in a study of T cell responses to AZD1222 COVID-19 vaccine. This table comes from immunoSEQ multiplex PCR, and its TCRdb copy is limited to in-frame clones, with some not included. This table has 150,000 to 200,000 clones, over 80% appearing once. This sample comprised peripheral blood, obtained on day 0 of MenACWY control vaccination. The source is an adult in good health. Each CDR3 is given with its conserved first and last residue. The D gene is left open where the match is weak. The size entry is marked missing in some rows and otherwise reads once, few, many or a size class.

TRBJ2-7 - TRBV7-3 - TGTGCCAGCAGCTCTGTTGACAGGACTAGACTCGAGCAGTACTTC CASSSVDRTRLEQYF
TRBJ1-5 - TRBV6-5 - TGTGCCAGCAGTCCAGATAGCAATCAGCCCCAGCATTTT CASSPDSNQPQHF
TRBJ2-1 - TRBV9 TRBD2 TGTGCCAGCAGCGTAGCGAGCGGGGGAGCACACAATGAGCAGTTCTTC CASSVASGGAHNEQFF
TRBJ2-2 once TRBV9 TRBD2 TGTGCCAGCAGCGTAGCTAGGGCTAGCGGGAGCCCGAACACCGGGGAGCTGTTTTTT CASSVARASGSPNTGELFF
TRBJ2-1 - TRBV6-5 - TGTGCCAGCCAGGAGTCGAGGTACAATGAGCAGTTCTTC CASQESRYNEQFF
TRBJ2-3 - TRBV5-4 - TGTGCCAGCAGCTTGGGCGGATTTACTAGCACAGATACGCAGTATTTT CASSLGGFTSTDTQYF
TRBJ2-7 - TRBV12-3/TRBV12-4 - TGTGCCAGCACGGCGGGATACTCCTACGAGCAGTACTTC CASTAGYSYEQYF
TRBJ2-3 - TRBV5-1 TRBD2 TGCGCCAGCAGCGCGAAAGCGGGAGTTTCGTATGATACGCAGTATTTT CASSAKAGVSYDTQYF
TRBJ1-1 - TRBV21-1 - TGTGCCAGCAGCAAAGTAAATGAAGGGAATGGCACTGAAGCTTTCTTT CASSKVNEGNGTEAFF
TRBJ1-1 few TRBV30 - TGTGCCTCCCTCCCTGACAGATATTACATGAACACTGAAGCTTTCTTT CASLPDRYYMNTEAFF
TRBJ1-2 - TRBV6-1 TRBD1 TGTGCCAGCAGTGAACACCGACAGGGGGTGGGCTATGGCTACACCTTC CASSEHRQGVGYGYTF
TRBJ1-2 once TRBV10-3 - TGTGCCAGCCTTCAGGGGCTTGGGGATGGCTACACCTTC CASLQGLGDGYTF
TRBJ1-2 - TRBV30 TRBD1 TGTGCCTGGCGGAGACAGGGCGGCTTATATGGCTACACCTTC CAWRRQGGLYGYTF
TRBJ2-3 - TRBV20-1 - TGCAGTGCTACTAACAGTTATGCGCAGTATTTT CSATNSYAQYF
TRBJ1-5 few TRBV27 - TGTGCCAGCAGTGATAGCAATCAGCCCCAGCATTTT CASSDSNQPQHF
TRBJ2-3 - TRBV2 - TGTGCCTCCTTGGGGCGGCTAGGTAGCACAGATACGCAGTATTTT CASLGRLGSTDTQYF
TRBJ1-1 - TRBV2 - TGTGCCAGCAGGGAGGGGACGGAAGCTTTCTTT CASREGTEAFF
TRBJ2-1 - TRBV4-3 - TGCGCCAGCAGCCAATTCTGGTGGGGCGCTCACAATGAGCAGTTCTTC CASSQFWWGAHNEQFF
TRBJ2-3 - TRBV6-1 TRBD2 TGTGCCAGCAGTGAAGTAGGGGCGGGGGGGCCCACAGATACGCAGTATTTT CASSEVGAGGPTDTQYF
TRBJ2-3 - TRBV10-2 - TGCGCCAGCAGGACTACAACAGATACGCAGTATTTT CASRTTTDTQYF
TRBJ2-2 - TRBV9 - TGTGCCAGCAGCGTAGCAGGGCAGTCGAACACCGGGGAGCTGTTTTTT CASSVAGQSNTGELFF
TRBJ2-1 - TRBV9 - TGTGCCAGCAGCGTAGGCCCGGGGACTCACAATGAGCAGTTCTTC CASSVGPGTHNEQFF
TRBJ1-2 once TRBV30 - TGTGCCTGGAGTGTACGGGTAGGGCCGGCCTATGGCTACACCTTC CAWSVRVGPAYGYTF
TRBJ2-7 - TRBV7-9 - TGTGCCAGCAGCTTAGGCCTAGCTGGCGAGCAGTACTTC CASSLGLAGEQYF
TRBJ2-3 - TRBV30 - TGTGCCTGGACCGGGGCGGACACAGATACGCAGTATTTT CAWTGADTDTQYF
TRBJ2-7 once TRBV2 TRBD1 TGTGCCAGCAGTGAATCCCTCGACAGGGGAACTCGCCACGAGCAGTACTTC CASSESLDRGTRHEQYF
TRBJ2-7 - TRBV29-1 TRBD1 TGCAGCGTGTCACAGGGGGATGTCTACGAGCAGTACTTC CSVSQGDVYEQYF
TRBJ1-1 - TRBV5-1 - TGCGCCAGCAGCTTTAACAGGGACACTGAAGCTTTCTTT CASSFNRDTEAFF
TRBJ1-2 few TRBV24-1 TRBD1 TGTGCCACCAGTGATTTAGGGGACAGGAGATATGGCTACACCTTC CATSDLGDRRYGYTF
TRBJ2-7 - TRBV30 TRBD1 TGTGCCTGGAGTGACGGACAGGGACCCTACGAGCAGTACTTC CAWSDGQGPYEQYF
TRBJ2-3 once TRBV9 - TGTGCCAGCAGCGTAGACGTTAGCACAGATACGCAGTATTTT CASSVDVSTDTQYF
TRBJ1-1 - TRBV4-1 - TGCGCCAGCAGTCAGTTTGGGGCAAGGAACACTGAAGCTTTCTTT CASSQFGARNTEAFF
TRBJ2-7 - TRBV6-5 TRBD1 TGTGCCAGCAGCCGGGACAGGGACTACGAGCAGTACTTC CASSRDRDYEQYF